This TCR beta chain emerged from a study of T cell repertoires in cytomegalovirus infection. To note about this clonotype: A much larger clone sits a single nucleotide away, making a read error possible.

TCRdb ran MiXCR on the reads and lists one entry per CDR3 protein. The sample includes 480,000 or so distinct CDR3 sequences, about 11% of them seen just once. Germline CDR1 and CDR2: LNHDA and SQIVND (reference sequence). The CDR3 contains 14 residues. V is TRBV19 and J is TRBJ2-2, with a possible D match to TRBD1 (6 bases). The receptor was derived from a human donor in good health (CMV status not recorded). Some clones in this sample may be carry-over from other donors' samples. The source material was PBMCs. DNA of the CDR3: TGTGTCAGTACCCGGACAGAGAACACCGGGGAGCTGTTTTTT. Its protein is CVSTRTENTGELFF. The full variable domain, completed using reference TRBV19 and TRBJ2-2, is DGGITQSPKYLFRKEGQNVTLSCEQNLNHDAMYWYRQDPGQGLRLIYYSQIVNDFQKGDIAEGYSVSREKKESFPLTVTSAQKNPTAFYLCVSTRTENTGELFFGEGSRLTVL.